This T cell receptor (beta chain) was sequenced for a study of shared clonotypes between healthy human individuals. Findings of the study overall: Naive subsets generally exceeded memory subsets in estimated richness. Roughly 5.3% of naive CD4 clonotypes were common to several donors.

Turning to this clone: The target antigen is unknown. Other nucleotide sequences from this sample produce the same CDR3.

With 4 bases removed from V and 0 bases from J, the gap between germline ends came to 3 bases. CDR1 SNHLY and CDR2 FYNNEI come from the germline V gene. The CDR3 has 12 amino acids. Splitting the CD4+ cells yielded a CD45RA+ naive subset and a CD45RA-negative memory subset. An assay was performed, and its level was deep. Assay used: immunoSEQ multiplex PCR; TCRdb lists only in-frame clones, some missing. The sample shows approximately 2.5 million clones, roughly nine tenths of them seen only once. The receptor was derived from a young man in good health. The chain has TRBV2 and TRBJ1-2; D not certain. Material: naive CD4+ T cells sorted from blood. Subset meaning: CD45RA+ positively selected. CDR3 nucleotides: TGTGCCAGCAGTGCCACTAACTATGGCTACACCTTC. Translating it yields CASSATNYGYTF.